This T cell receptor (beta chain) was obtained from a study of cytomegalovirus exposure and HLA in healthy donors. This clone was seen a single time. Both 60 Vbeta primers and 13 Jbeta primers went into the PCR. Method: immunoSEQ multiplex PCR; TCRdb's copy keeps in-frame clones and lacks some. The sample has about 89,000 clones; about 89% are singletons. Germline V gene data show CDR1 as SGHRS and CDR2 as YFSETQ. The CDR3 extends over 14 amino acids. V was trimmed by 4 bases and J by 7 bases, leaving 15 bases between them. The chain joins TRBV5-1 to TRBJ2-1, with D hard to call. The sequenced sample consisted of PBMCs. This sequence was found in a man aged 25 to 40 in good health and CMV-seropositive. The CDR3 is CASSQPPNENEQFF. CDR3 nucleotides: TGCGCCAGCAGCCAACCCCCCAATGAGAATGAGCAGTTCTTC.